The rows below give T cell receptor beta chains drawn from one sample of a study of cytomegalovirus exposure and HLA in healthy donors. The method was immunoSEQ multiplex PCR; TCRdb's version includes in-frame clones alone and lacks a portion of them. Its listing shows 60,000 to 70,000 clones. Input material: PBMCs. All receptors derive from a man aged 30 to 45 in good health and CMV-seropositive. Both conserved end residues are trimmed from each CDR3. The order of the fields is CDR3 protein, J gene, V gene.

CDR3aa: ASSGSAYEQY
j_gene: TRBJ2-7
v_gene: TRBV2

CDR3aa: ASSQGRLVGETQY
j_gene: TRBJ2-5
v_gene: TRBV4-1

CDR3aa: ASSVELANDNEQF
j_gene: TRBJ2-1
v_gene: TRBV9

CDR3aa: SVEETNYGYT
j_gene: TRBJ1-2
v_gene: TRBV29-1

CDR3aa: ASTSAGTDTQY
j_gene: TRBJ2-3
v_gene: TRBV2

CDR3aa: ASSLSHGYT
j_gene: TRBJ1-2
v_gene: TRBV7-9

CDR3aa: ASSSPGLVQF
j_gene: TRBJ2-1
v_gene: TRBV5-6

CDR3aa: AWSAGRPQGPSGANVLT
j_gene: TRBJ2-6
v_gene: TRBV30

CDR3aa: ASSPAALTYEQY
j_gene: TRBJ2-7
v_gene: TRBV5-1

CDR3aa: ASSLMGLADTGELF
j_gene: TRBJ2-2
v_gene: TRBV7-2

CDR3aa: AWSGWREGTDTQY
j_gene: TRBJ2-3
v_gene: TRBV30

CDR3aa: ASSLMGQNRETQY
j_gene: TRBJ2-5
v_gene: TRBV27

CDR3aa: ASAAANFYNEQF
j_gene: TRBJ2-1
v_gene: TRBV6-6